Listed below are T cell receptor beta chains from one sample, sequenced in a study of T-cell memory formation after mild COVID-19. TCRdb called the 5' RACE reads again in MiXCR, with one record for every CDR3 protein. The sample gives under 300,000 distinct CDR3 sequences, under 8.5% of which show up once; under 25% is in the top ten. Sample: PBMCs or a T cell subset sorted from them (not recorded which). These receptors came from a man younger than 30 who had mild COVID-19 (a few samples of this study predate the infection). Cell type and time point are not known. CDR3s include the opening cysteine and the closing phenylalanine or tryptophan. The D gene is left open where the match is weak. Clone size, where shown, is once, few, many, or a class for clones that have expanded.

d_call j_call v_call clone_size cdr3_nt cdr3_aa
- TRBJ2-3 TRBV9 - TGTGCCAGCAGCGTAGGCGGGTTTAGCACAGATACGCAGTATTTT CASSVGGFSTDTQYF
TRBD1 TRBJ2-5 TRBV5-1 few TGCGCCAGCAGCCTATTGGGACAGGAACAAGAGACCCAGTACTTC CASSLLGQEQETQYF
TRBD1 TRBJ1-6 TRBV6-4 many TGTGCCAGCCGCTCTCATGCAGGGGGAGCTTCACCCCTCCACTTT CASRSHAGGASPLHF
- TRBJ1-1 TRBV29-1 few TGCAGCGTTGAGTTGACTGAAGCTTTCTTT CSVELTEAFF
TRBD2 TRBJ2-1 TRBV29-1 few TGCAGCGTTGCCGGGGGGGCGGTCAATGAGCAGTTCTTC CSVAGGAVNEQFF
TRBD1 TRBJ1-5 TRBV18 few TGTGCCAGCTCAAGAATCGGGACAGGCCTATATAGCAATCAGCCCCAGCATTTT CASSRIGTGLYSNQPQHF
- TRBJ2-7 TRBV6-1 - TGTGCCAGCAGTGAACAGGTGCCCGTCCTGGGCGAGCAGTACTTC CASSEQVPVLGEQYF
TRBD1 TRBJ1-1 TRBV2 - TGTGCCACAAGGGGACAGCAGAACACTGAAGCTTTCTTT CATRGQQNTEAFF
- TRBJ2-5 TRBV5-1 few TGCGCCAGCACCGGGGATCCCCGTAAAGAGACCCAGTACTTC CASTGDPRKETQYF
- TRBJ1-1 TRBV7-9 many TGTGCCAGCAGCGCGGGACTCTTAAACACTGAAGCTTTCTTT CASSAGLLNTEAFF
TRBD1 TRBJ1-2 TRBV7-9 - TGTGCCAGCACCCCCGGGACAGGGGGTTCATTGATCGTTGGCTACACCTTC CASTPGTGGSLIVGYTF
TRBD1 TRBJ1-2 TRBV9 few TGTGCCAGCAGCCCTCGTACAGGGGAATCTAACTATGGCTACACCTTC CASSPRTGESNYGYTF
- TRBJ2-1 TRBV12-3/TRBV12-4 many TGTGCCAGCAGTTTAGCGCAAATTGAGCAGTTCTTC CASSLAQIEQFF
- TRBJ2-6 TRBV4-3 - TGCGCCAGCAGCCAAGATCTAAACAGATTCTACTCTGGGGCCAACGTCCTGACTTTC CASSQDLNRFYSGANVLTF
TRBD2 TRBJ2-5 TRBV19 many TGTGCCAGTAGTATCCGGAGCGGGGGGCCGTGGGAGACCCAGTACTTC CASSIRSGGPWETQYF
TRBD2 TRBJ2-3 TRBV14 - TGTGCCAGCAGCAAAAGCGGGGCCGCAGATACGCAGTATTTT CASSKSGAADTQYF
- TRBJ1-5 TRBV7-2 many TGTGCCAGCAGCCAGGTTGGCAATCAGCCCCAGCATTTT CASSQVGNQPQHF
- TRBJ1-1 TRBV30 once TGTGCCGGGGGGGTGACGGCCATGAACACTGAAGTTTTCTTT CAGGVTAMNTEVFF
- TRBJ2-2 TRBV19 - TGTGCCAGTACCCCGACAGCCAACACCGGGGAGCTGTTTTTT CASTPTANTGELFF
- TRBJ2-1 TRBV6-1 few TGTGCCAGCAGTGAAATCACCAGCAATGAGCAGTTCTTC CASSEITSNEQFF
- TRBJ2-5 TRBV10-3 few TGTGCCATCAGTAGGACACTCCAAGAGACCCAGTACTTC CAISRTLQETQYF
TRBD2 TRBJ2-5 TRBV12-3/TRBV12-4 few TGTGCCAGCACCAACCGGGCTAGCGGGGGGTCCTACCAAGAGACCCAGTACTTC CASTNRASGGSYQETQYF
- TRBJ2-5 TRBV28 many TGTGCCAGCGGTATCCGGACATACCAAGAGACCCAGTACTTC CASGIRTYQETQYF
TRBD2 TRBJ2-3 TRBV20-1 many TGCAGTGCTAGAGATTTAGCGGGGCTCACAGATACGCAGTATTTT CSARDLAGLTDTQYF
TRBD2 TRBJ2-7 TRBV20-1 many TGCAGTGCTAGAGAGCTAGCGGGGGGGCCGCGGGAGTACTTC CSARELAGGPREYF
TRBD1 TRBJ2-7 TRBV3-1 few TGTGCCAGCAGCCAGAAAGGGACAGGCGACGAGCAGTACTTC CASSQKGTGDEQYF
- TRBJ2-3 TRBV4-1 - TGCGCCAGCAGCCAAGGGAGGCAGGGTGGGGTCGATACGCAGTATTTT CASSQGRQGGVDTQYF
TRBD1 TRBJ1-2 TRBV7-2 few TGTGCCAGCAGCAAGACAGGGGGCGCATATGGCTACACCTTC CASSKTGGAYGYTF
- TRBJ2-6 TRBV6-5 - TGTGCCAGCAGCGGGACACCCCACTCTGGGGCCAACGTCCTGACTTTC CASSGTPHSGANVLTF
- TRBJ2-5 TRBV4-3 few TGCGCCAGCAGCCGAGGATTCGGGACCCAGTACTTC CASSRGFGTQYF
- TRBJ1-2 TRBV7-3 few TGTGCCAGCAGCTTGGGTCCGGGACAAGAGGTCATCTTC CASSLGPGQEVIF
- TRBJ2-7 TRBV30 - TGTGCCTTGGCGACAGTTTACGAGCAGTACTTC CALATVYEQYF